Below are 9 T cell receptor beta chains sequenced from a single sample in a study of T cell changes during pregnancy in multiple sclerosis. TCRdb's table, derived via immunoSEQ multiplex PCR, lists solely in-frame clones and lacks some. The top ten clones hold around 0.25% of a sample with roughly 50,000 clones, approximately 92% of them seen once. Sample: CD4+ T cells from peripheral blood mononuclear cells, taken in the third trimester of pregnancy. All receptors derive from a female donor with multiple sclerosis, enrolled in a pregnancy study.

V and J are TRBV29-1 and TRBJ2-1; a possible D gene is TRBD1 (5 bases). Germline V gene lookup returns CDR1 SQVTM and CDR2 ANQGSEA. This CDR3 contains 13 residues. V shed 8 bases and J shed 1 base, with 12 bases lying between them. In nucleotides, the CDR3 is TGCAGCTGCCATACAGGATCCTACAATGAGCAGTTCTTC. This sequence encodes CSCHTGSYNEQFF.

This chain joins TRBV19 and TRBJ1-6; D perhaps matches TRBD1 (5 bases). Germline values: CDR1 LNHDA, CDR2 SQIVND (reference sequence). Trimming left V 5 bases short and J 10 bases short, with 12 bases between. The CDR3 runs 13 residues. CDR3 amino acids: CASSGQGASPLHF. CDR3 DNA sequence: TGTGCCAGTAGTGGCCAGGGCGCGTCACCCCTCCACTTT. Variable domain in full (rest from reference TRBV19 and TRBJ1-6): DGGITQSPKYLFRKEGQNVTLSCEQNLNHDAMYWYRQDPGQGLRLIYYSQIVNDFQKGDIAEGYSVSREKKESFPLTVTSAQKNPTAFYLCASSGQGASPLHFGNGTRLTVT.

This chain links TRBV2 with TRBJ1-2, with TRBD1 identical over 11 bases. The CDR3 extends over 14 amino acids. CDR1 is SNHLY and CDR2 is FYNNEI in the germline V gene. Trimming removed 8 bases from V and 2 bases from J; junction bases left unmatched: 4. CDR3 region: CASGRDRGNYGYTF. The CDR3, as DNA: TGTGCCAGCGGCCGGGACAGGGGGAACTATGGCTACACCTTC.

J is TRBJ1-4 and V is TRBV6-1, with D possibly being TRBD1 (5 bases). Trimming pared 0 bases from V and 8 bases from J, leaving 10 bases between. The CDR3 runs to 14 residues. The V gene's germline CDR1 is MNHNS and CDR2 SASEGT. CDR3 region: CASSEAREGEKLFF. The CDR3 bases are TGTGCCAGCAGTGAAGCGCGGGAGGGGGAAAAACTGTTTTTT.

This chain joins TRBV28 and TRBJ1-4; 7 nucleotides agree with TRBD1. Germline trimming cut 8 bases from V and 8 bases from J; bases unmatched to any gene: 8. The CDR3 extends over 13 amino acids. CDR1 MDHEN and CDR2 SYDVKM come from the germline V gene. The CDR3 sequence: CASLDRVEEKLFF. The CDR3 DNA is TGTGCCAGCCTCGACAGGGTCGAAGAAAAACTGTTTTTT. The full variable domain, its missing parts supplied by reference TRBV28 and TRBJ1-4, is DVKVTQSSRYLVKRTGEKVFLECVQDMDHENMFWYRQDPGLGLRLIYFSYDVKMKEKGDIPEGYSVSREKKERFSLILESASTNQTSMYLCASLDRVEEKLFFGSGTQLSVL.

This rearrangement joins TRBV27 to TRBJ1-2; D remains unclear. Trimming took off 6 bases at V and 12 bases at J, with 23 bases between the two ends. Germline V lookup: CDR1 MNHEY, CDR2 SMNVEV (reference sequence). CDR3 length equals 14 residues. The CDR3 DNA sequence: TGTGCCAGCAGGGCGGGGAACTCGCCCGGAGACCACACCTTC. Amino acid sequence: CASRAGNSPGDHTF.

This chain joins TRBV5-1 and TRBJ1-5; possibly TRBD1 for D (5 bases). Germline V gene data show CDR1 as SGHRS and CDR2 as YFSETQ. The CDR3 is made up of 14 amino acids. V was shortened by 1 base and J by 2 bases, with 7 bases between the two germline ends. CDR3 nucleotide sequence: TGCGCCAGCAGCTTGACGGGGGGCAATCAGCCCCAGCATTTT. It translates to CASSLTGGNQPQHF.

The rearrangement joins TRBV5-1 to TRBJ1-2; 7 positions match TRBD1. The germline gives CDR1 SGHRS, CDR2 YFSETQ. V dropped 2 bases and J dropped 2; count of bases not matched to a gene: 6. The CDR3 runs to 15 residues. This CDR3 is CASSFDRALNYGYTF. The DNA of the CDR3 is TGCGCCAGCAGCTTCGACAGGGCCTTGAACTATGGCTACACCTTC.

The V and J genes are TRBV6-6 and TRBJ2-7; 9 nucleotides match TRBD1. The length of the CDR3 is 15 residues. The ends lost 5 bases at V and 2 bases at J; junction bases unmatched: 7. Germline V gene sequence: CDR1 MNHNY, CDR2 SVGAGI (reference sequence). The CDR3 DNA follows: TGTGCCAGCAGTGCCCCGGGACAGGGCACCTACGAGCAGTACTTC. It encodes CASSAPGQGTYEQYF.